This record covers a single TCR beta chain. What it binds is unknown. Per germline, CDR1 LGHNA and CDR2 YNFKEQ. V was trimmed by 0 bases and J by 6 bases, leaving 24 bases between them. The CDR3 spans 20 residues. The data are from a study of T cells after yellow fever vaccination. Study results and caveats: Of the clonotypes, a small share occurred in both CD4 and CD8 compartments. Abundant clonotypes from the bulk population could have been carried over as contaminants into FACS-sorted repertoires.

It was through 5'RACE template switching that TCR cDNA was made, with a universal primer site and UMIs added. TCRdb fed the 5' RACE reads into MiXCR, producing one record per CDR3 protein. The sample contains some 400,000 distinct CDR3 sequences, 18% of which appear only once. Sequencing used PBMCs, obtained before the yellow fever booster vaccination. This sequence joins TRBV4-2 and TRBJ1-6; maybe TRBD1 (5 bases). The receptor comes from a man between 18 and 35 years old who received the YFV17D yellow fever vaccine. The CDR3 DNA follows: TGTGCCAGCAGCCAAGAAAGCGTCACCATTCCGGGACTAATTAATTCACCCCTCCACTTT. Translated, it gives CASSQESVTIPGLINSPLHF.